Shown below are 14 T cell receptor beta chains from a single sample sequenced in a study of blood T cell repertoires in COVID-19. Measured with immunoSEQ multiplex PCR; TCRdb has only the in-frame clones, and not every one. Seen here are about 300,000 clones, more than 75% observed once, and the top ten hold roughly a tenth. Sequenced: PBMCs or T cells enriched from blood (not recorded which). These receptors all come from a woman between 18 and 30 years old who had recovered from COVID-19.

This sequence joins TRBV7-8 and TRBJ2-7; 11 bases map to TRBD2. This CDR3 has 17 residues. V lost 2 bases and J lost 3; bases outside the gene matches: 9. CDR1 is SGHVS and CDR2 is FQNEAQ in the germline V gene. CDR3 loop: CASSLLRLAGTNYEQYF. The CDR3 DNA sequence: TGTGCCAGCAGCTTACTTAGACTAGCGGGAACAAACTACGAGCAGTACTTC.

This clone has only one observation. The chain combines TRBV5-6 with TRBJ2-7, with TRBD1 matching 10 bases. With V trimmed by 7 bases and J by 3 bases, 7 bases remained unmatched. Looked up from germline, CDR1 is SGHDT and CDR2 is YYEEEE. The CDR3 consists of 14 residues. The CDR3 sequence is CASRGTGVVYEQYF. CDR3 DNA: TGTGCCAGCCGAGGGACAGGGGTGGTCTACGAGCAGTACTTC.

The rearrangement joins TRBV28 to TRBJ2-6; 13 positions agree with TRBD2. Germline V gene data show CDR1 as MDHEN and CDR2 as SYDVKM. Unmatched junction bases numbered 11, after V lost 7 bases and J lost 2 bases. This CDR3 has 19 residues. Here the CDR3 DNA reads TGTGCCAGCAACAAGGGACTAGCGGGGCTTGGGGCTGGGGCCAACGTCCTGACTTTC. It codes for CASNKGLAGLGAGANVLTF.

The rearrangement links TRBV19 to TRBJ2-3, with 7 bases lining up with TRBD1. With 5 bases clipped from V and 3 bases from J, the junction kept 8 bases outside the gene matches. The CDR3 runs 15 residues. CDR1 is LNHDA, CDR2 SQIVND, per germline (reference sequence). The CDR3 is CASSSTGTATDTQYF. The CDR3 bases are TGTGCCAGTAGTTCGACCGGGACAGCTACAGATACGCAGTATTTT.

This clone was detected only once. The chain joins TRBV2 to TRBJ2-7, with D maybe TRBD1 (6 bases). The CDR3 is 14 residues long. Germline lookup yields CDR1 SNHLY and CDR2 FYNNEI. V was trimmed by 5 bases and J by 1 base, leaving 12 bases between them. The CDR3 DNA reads TGTGCCAGCAGTTATCCGGACAGTTCCTACGAGCAGTACTTC. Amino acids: CASSYPDSSYEQYF.

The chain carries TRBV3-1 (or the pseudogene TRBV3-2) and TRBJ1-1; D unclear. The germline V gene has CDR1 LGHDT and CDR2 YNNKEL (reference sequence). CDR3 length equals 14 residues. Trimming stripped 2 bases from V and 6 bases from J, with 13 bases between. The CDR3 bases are TGTGCCAGCAGCCAACATGAGAGTGAGGCTGAAGCTTTCTTT. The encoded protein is CASSQHESEAEAFF.

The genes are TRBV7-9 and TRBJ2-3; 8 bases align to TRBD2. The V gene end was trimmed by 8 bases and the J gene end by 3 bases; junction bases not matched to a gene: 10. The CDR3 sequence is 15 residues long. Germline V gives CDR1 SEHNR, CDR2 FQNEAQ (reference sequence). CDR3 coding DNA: TGTGCCAGCCTCCGGGGCGGGGGGATTACAGATACGCAGTATTTT. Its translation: CASLRGGGITDTQYF.

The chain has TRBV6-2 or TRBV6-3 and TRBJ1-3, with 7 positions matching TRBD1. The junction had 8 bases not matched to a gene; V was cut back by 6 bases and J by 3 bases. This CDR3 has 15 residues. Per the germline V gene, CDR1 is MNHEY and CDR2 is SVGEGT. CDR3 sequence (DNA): TGTGCCAGCAGCCCCCTCCAGGGGGTTGGAAACACCATATATTTT. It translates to CASSPLQGVGNTIYF.

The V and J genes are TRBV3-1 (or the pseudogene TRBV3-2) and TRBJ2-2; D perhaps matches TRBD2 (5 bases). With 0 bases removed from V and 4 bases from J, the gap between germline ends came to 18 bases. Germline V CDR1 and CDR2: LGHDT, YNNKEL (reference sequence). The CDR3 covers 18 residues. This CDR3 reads CASSQDRSGVGGTGELFF. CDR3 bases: TGTGCCAGCAGCCAAGATAGGAGCGGTGTAGGTGGCACCGGGGAGCTGTTTTTT.

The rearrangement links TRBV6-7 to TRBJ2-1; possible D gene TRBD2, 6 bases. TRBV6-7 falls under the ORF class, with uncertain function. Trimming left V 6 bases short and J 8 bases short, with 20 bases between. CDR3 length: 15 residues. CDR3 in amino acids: CASSPQRVKEHEQFF. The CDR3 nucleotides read TGTGCCAGCAGCCCCCAGCGGGTGAAGGAACATGAGCAGTTCTTC.

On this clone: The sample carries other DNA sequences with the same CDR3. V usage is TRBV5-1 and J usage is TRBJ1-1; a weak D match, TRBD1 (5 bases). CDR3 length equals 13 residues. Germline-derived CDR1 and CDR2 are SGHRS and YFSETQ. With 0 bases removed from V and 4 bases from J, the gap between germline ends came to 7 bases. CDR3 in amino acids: CASSLAGVTEAFF. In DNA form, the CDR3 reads TGCGCCAGCAGCTTGGCGGGGGTCACTGAAGCTTTCTTT.

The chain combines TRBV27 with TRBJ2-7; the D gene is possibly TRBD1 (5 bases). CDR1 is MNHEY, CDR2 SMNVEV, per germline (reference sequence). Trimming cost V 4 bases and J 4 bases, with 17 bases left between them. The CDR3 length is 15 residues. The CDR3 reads CASSSPDRGIYEQYF. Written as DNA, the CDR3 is TGTGCCAGCAGTTCACCCGACAGAGGAATATACGAGCAGTACTTC.

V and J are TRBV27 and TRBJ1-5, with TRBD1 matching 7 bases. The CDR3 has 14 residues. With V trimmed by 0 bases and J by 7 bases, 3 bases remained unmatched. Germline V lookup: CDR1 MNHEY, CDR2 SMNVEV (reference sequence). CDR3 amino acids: CASSLSGGGQPQHF. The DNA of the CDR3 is TGTGCCAGCAGTTTATCAGGGGGCGGGCAGCCCCAGCATTTT.

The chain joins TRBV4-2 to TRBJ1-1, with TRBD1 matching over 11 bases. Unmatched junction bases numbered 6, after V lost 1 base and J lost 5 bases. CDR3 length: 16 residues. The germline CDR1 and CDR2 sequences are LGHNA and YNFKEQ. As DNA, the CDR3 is TGTGCCAGCAGCCAAGCCGGGACAGGGGGATCGACTGAAGCTTTCTTT. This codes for CASSQAGTGGSTEAFF.